This T cell receptor (beta chain) was profiled in a study of shared clonotypes between healthy human individuals (TCRdb year 2020). Regarding the study in general: Three men and a couple of women, aged 18 to 49 years, made up the cohort. For each donor, CD4 naive and CD4 memory were each run on three plates, CD8 naive on two plates, and CD8 memory on one plate. To estimate repertoire size and how much clonotype sharing occurs between individuals, the study deeply sequenced the blood TCR repertoires of five healthy adults. Each donor's leukapheresis produced roughly between about 0.9 and 9.5 billion PBMCs. Different laboratories and diverse techniques were used to prepare libraries and sequence TCR repertoires, to increase sequencing depth and limit assay-specific biases.

From the cysteine through the phenylalanine, the CDR3 covers 18 amino acids. Solely the CDR3 DNA is kept, with 54 bases framed from the first base. V drops 4 bases and J drops 8 bases, leaving 28 bases in between. CDR1 and CDR2 are drawn from the germline V gene: SGDLS, YYNGEE. This clone has just one count. Its specific antigen is unknown. No much larger clone exists at a distance of one base, and base qualities are not known. TCR CDR3 regions were amplified from genomic DNA by multiplex PCR using the deep immunoSEQ assay. Extracted genomic DNA from each cell subset was distributed evenly across all wells of several immunoSEQ 96-well plates, and each plate was treated as a replicate. For sorted subsets, around 200 ng genomic DNA, equal to 30,000 or so T cell genomes, was loaded into each replicate PCR. The purified libraries were quantified using a Qubit 3.0 fluorometer, sized with a Bioanalyzer 2100, and then quantified again using the KAPA Library Quantification kit. Every immunoSEQ 96-well plate was sequenced on a dedicated single-read 150-cycle Illumina NextSeq 550 flow cell. On the authors' methods: Because only junctional sequences without quality scores were contained in the immunoSEQ output, filtering matching that applied to full-length reads could not be performed. To assign V/J genes and CDR3, sequences were annotated using PyIR, a Python wrapper for IgBLAST v1.9, with IMGT germline references. Reads with weak V/J assignments (E-value above 1e-6), missing CDR3, stop codons, out-of-frame junctions, or ambiguous translated residues were removed. V3J clonotypes were defined by identical inferred V gene, J gene, and CDR3 amino acid sequence. The percentage overlap between two repertoires was calculated by dividing the number of shared unique clonotypes by the size of the smaller repertoire. RTK rarefaction, the Chao1 estimator, and Recon v2.1 estimates of unobserved clonotypes were used to assess repertoire richness. For all TCRbeta clonotypes obtained by the gDNA method from a handful of donors, generation probabilities were computed with OLGA. Entries here come from immuneACCESS through TCRdb and include only in-frame sequences with V and J called. Some clones fail to appear in such tables; in the studies checked, an unresolved V gene covers under half of the shortfall, and the cause of the remainder is unknown. V, J and clone size derive from that table, while D and trimming were established from the DNA sequence. For this sample the table gives 800,000 to 950,000 clones, of which about 97% were detected only once. The top ten hold less than 0.25% of the sample.

CD8 naive samples were obtained by positive selection for CCR7 among CD45RO-negative cells, yielding a CD45RA+CCR7+ population from which TemRA cells were excluded. The donors were healthy, HIV-negative adults who had no recently reported acute infections or vaccinations. Only Caucasian adults living in Nashville, Tennessee, USA were represented among the donors. Blood was collected by leukapheresis, and PBMCs were isolated by Ficoll-Histopaque density gradient centrifugation and then cryopreserved in liquid nitrogen vapor phase. Analytical flow cytometry was used to check the purity and quantity of every magnetically sorted T cell population. From each sorted fraction, genomic DNA was isolated and quantified by UV absorbance on a Nanodrop 2000c. Overall study results and their limits: Larger estimated clonotype richness was generally found for naive subsets than for memory subsets. The genetic and exposure-history diversity represented was limited by the small number of donors. Even with the large sequencing depth, rarefaction of the sorted-subset datasets indicated that sequencing was incomplete. Sampling was limited to blood, and TCR repertoires in tissue likely differ from TCR repertoires in blood. Pairwise subsampling led to the expectation that sequencing depth would affect the degree of clonotype sharing among donors. When a handful of donors were compared, the shared fraction of clonotypes was around 5% for naive CD4, approximately 3.5% for naive CD8, roughly 2.5% for memory CD4, and around 0.4% for memory CD8. Compared with non-shared clonotypes, the clonotypes found in all four sorted-subset donors had higher generation probabilities.

The clonotype originates from a man younger than 40 in good health. The chain was built from TRBV9 and TRBJ2-4; the D segment could be TRBD2, given 5 matching bases. The sample comprised naive CD8+ T cells sorted from blood. Read against the paper, the sample's cell subset or site label means: CD45RA+CCR7+. The CDR3 region reads CASSPPRGRAGMVDIQYF. At the DNA level, the sequence is TGTGCCAGCAGCCCTCCTCGTGGGCGGGCCGGGATGGTGGACATTCAGTACTTC.